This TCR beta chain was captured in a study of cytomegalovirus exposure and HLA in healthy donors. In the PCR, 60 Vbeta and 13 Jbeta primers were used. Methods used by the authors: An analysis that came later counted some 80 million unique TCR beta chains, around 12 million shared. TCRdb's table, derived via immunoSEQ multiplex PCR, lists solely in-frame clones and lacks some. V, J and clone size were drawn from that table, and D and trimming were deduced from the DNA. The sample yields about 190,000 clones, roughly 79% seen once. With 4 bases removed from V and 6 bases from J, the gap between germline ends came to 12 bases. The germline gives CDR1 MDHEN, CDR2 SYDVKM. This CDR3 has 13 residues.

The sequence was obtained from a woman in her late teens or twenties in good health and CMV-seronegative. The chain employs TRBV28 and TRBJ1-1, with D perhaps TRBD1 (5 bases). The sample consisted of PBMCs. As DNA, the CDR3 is TGTGCCAGCAGTTCACTACAGGCCCCTGAAGCTTTCTTT. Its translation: CASSSLQAPEAFF.